A few counts support the clone carrying this T cell receptor beta chain. Its specificity is unknown. This sample stems from a study of T cell repertoires in cytomegalovirus infection. Study as a whole: Both a matching HLA type and CMV infection were indicated by public TCR beta signatures.

Overall study findings and caveats: The ex vivo response was dominated by HLA-C-restricted CMV-specific TCR beta clonotypes.

TCRdb called the reads again in MiXCR, with one record for every CDR3 protein. This table holds fewer than 250,000 distinct CDR3 sequences, 20% to 25% found once. Trimming at V came to 0 bases and at J to 0 bases, leaving 2 bases not matched to a gene. The CDR3 runs to 16 residues. Germline V gives CDR1 MNHNY, CDR2 SVGAGI (reference sequence). The genes are TRBV6-6 and TRBJ2-3; 8 bases line up with TRBD1. The source of this sequence is a human donor in good health (CMV status not recorded). Some clones in this sample may be carry-over from other donors' samples. Sample: CD8+ T cells from PBMCs. CDR3 sequence (DNA): TGTGCCAGCAGTTACTCGTGGGACAGGAGCACAGATACGCAGTATTTT. Its translation is CASSYSWDRSTDTQYF.